This T cell receptor beta chain was found in a study of T cells in Graves' hyperthyroidism and ophthalmopathy. Findings and caveats of the study: Most clonotypes expanded in the thyroid (above 0.001) were also present in blood.

Investigators excluded patients with uncontrolled infection, other autoimmune disease, pregnancy or lactation. Together with thyroid ultrasound, orbital computed tomography, serum thyroxine and TRAb, clinical symptoms were used for diagnoses. TCR beta CDR3 regions were amplified from RNA transcripts. TCR CDR3 regions were first amplified by RT-PCR with HTBI primers. TCRdb re-analysed the multiplex PCR reads in MiXCR, keeping a single row per CDR3 protein. The sample lists around 600,000 distinct CDR3 sequences, around 14% occurring once. This clonotype was seen at least ten times. Its antigen is unknown. Sequencing was done on a sample of blood. This clonotype was sampled from a woman aged 18-35 years with Graves' ophthalmopathy.

The CDR3 loop is CASSYSGGTNYGYTF. CDR3 sequence (DNA): TGTGCCAGCAGTTACTCGGGGGGAACTAACTATGGCTACACCTTC. This chain links TRBV6-5 with TRBJ1-2; a weak D match, TRBD1 (5 bases). Per the germline V gene, CDR1 is MNHEY and CDR2 is SVGAGI. This CDR3 has 15 residues. Trimming removed 0 bases from V and 0 bases from J, with 8 bases in between.